A single sample is the source of the 29 T cell receptor beta chains below, sequenced in a study of CD8 T cells in Susac syndrome. RNA totalling about 0.45 to 1 ug underwent reverse transcription with random hexamers. TCRdb re-analysed the immunoSEQ multiplex PCR reads in MiXCR, keeping a single row per CDR3 protein. The table records approximately 75,000 distinct CDR3 sequences, roughly 94% of them present only once. Sequencing was carried out using CD8+ T cells from PBMCs. The receptors here all came from a human donor in good health.

This CDR3 reads CASSASGGETQYF. CDR3 nucleotides: TGTGCCAGCAGCGCTAGCGGGGGGGAGACCCAGTACTTC. The rearrangement links TRBV7-9 to TRBJ2-5; 11 bases map to TRBD2. Germline loops: CDR1 SEHNR, CDR2 FQNEAQ (reference sequence). This CDR3 spans 13 amino acids. The trim removed 5 bases at V and 5 bases at J, leaving 1 base unmatched.

V usage is TRBV7-9 and J usage is TRBJ2-1; D gene uncertain. Trimming took 3 bases from V and 6 from J, leaving 9 bases between them. The CDR3 has 13 residues. Germline assignment: CDR1 SEHNR and CDR2 FQNEAQ (reference sequence). The CDR3 nucleotides are TGTGCCAGCAGCTTTTTCGACTCCAATGAGCAGTTCTTC. Protein: CASSFFDSNEQFF.

This chain joins TRBV2 and TRBJ1-1; the match to TRBD1 covers 7 bases. The CDR3 totals 13 residues. Germline-derived CDR1 and CDR2 are SNHLY and FYNNEI. With V trimmed by 4 bases and J by 3 bases, 2 bases remained unmatched. The CDR3 region has the DNA TGTGCCAGCAGTGTTCAGGGGGACACTGAAGCTTTCTTT. It translates to CASSVQGDTEAFF.

The CDR3 nucleotides read TGTGCCAGCAGCTCCTCGGGGGGGCCGAACACTGAAGCTTTCTTT. Translation gives CASSSSGGPNTEAFF. The chain couples TRBV13 to TRBJ1-1; weak D call: TRBD1 (6 bases). Trimming left V 4 bases short and J 1 base short, with 13 bases between. Germline assignment: CDR1 PRHDT and CDR2 FYEKMQ (reference sequence). The CDR3 totals 15 residues.

This chain connects TRBV4-2 to TRBJ1-1; 9 positions agree with TRBD1. Germline trimming cut 0 bases from V and 10 bases from J; bases unmatched to any gene: 12. Per germline, CDR1 LGHNA and CDR2 YNFKEQ. The CDR3 extends over 16 amino acids. The CDR3 nucleotides are TGTGCCAGCAGCCAAGAGTCCGGGACAGGGCTTATCTCAGCTTTCTTT. Translating it yields CASSQESGTGLISAFF.

CDR3 in DNA: TGTGCCAGCAGTTTCGGGACAGGGGGGCCGAACACCGGGGAGCTGTTTTTT. It codes for CASSFGTGGPNTGELFF. V is TRBV27 and J is TRBJ2-2; 11 bases map to TRBD1. The CDR3 loop spans 17 amino acids. Trimming cost V 3 bases and J 0 bases; bases outside gene matches: 3. CDR1 MNHEY and CDR2 SMNVEV come from the germline V gene (reference sequence).

The chain is built from TRBV29-1 and TRBJ1-2; the D is unclear. The CDR3 runs 16 residues. Between the trimmed V and J ends, which lost 8 bases and 0 bases, there was a span of 22 bases. Germline V gene lookup returns CDR1 SQVTM and CDR2 ANQGSEA. CDR3 nucleotides: TGCAGCCGAGCTCGGCGGACTCAAATTCCTAACTATGGCTACACCTTC. Translation: CSRARRTQIPNYGYTF.

This clonotype was seen only once. The chain is built from TRBV5-1 and TRBJ2-2, with 10 bases that match TRBD1. The germline V gene has CDR1 SGHRS and CDR2 YFSETQ. J gave up 9 bases and V 2 bases, and 7 bases lay outside the gene matches. The CDR3 spans 15 residues. For the CDR3, the DNA is TGCGCCAGCAGCTTCGACAGGGGGCTCAACCGGGAGCTGTTTTTT. This codes for CASSFDRGLNRELFF.

This clonotype was counted once. The V and J genes are TRBV4-1 and TRBJ2-7; D remains unclear. This CDR3 has 14 residues. V lost 4 bases, J lost 2 bases, and 12 bases lay in between. Germline CDR1 and CDR2: MGHRA and YSYEKL. CDR3 nucleotides: TGCGCCAGCAGCCCTGACGACGCTGCCTACGAGCAGTACGTC. This sequence encodes CASSPDDAAYEQYV.

The V and J genes are TRBV29-1 and TRBJ2-2, with D possibly being TRBD2 (7 bases). The V and J ends lost 1 base and 3 bases respectively, with 15 bases between them. Per the germline V gene, CDR1 is SQVTM and CDR2 is ANQGSEA. CDR3 length equals 16 residues. The CDR3 here is CSVEGGGGLHTGELFF. In DNA, the CDR3 is TGCAGCGTTGAAGGTGGAGGGGGACTACACACCGGGGAGCTGTTTTTT.

CDR3 in DNA: TGTGCCAGCTCACCACCACAGGGGGGGAACTCTGGGGCCAACGTCCTGACTTTC. This sequence encodes CASSPPQGGNSGANVLTF. This chain links TRBV18 with TRBJ2-6; a weak D match, TRBD1 (8 bases). The germline gives CDR1 KGHSH, CDR2 LQKENI. Trimming removed 0 bases at V and 0 bases at J, with 12 bases between. The CDR3 has 18 amino acids.

This clonotype was observed a single time. V and J are TRBV3-1 and TRBJ2-3, with TRBD2 matching over 8 bases. CDR1 and CDR2 from the germline V gene are LGHDT and YNNKEL (reference sequence). This CDR3 has 15 amino acids. J gave up 0 bases and V 3 bases, and 2 bases lay outside the gene matches. The CDR3 is CASSHERGSTDTQYF. CDR3 bases: TGTGCCAGCAGCCATGAGCGGGGGAGCACAGATACGCAGTATTTT.

The chain carries TRBV29-1 and TRBJ1-5, with D maybe TRBD1 (6 bases). With 6 bases removed from V and 6 bases from J, the gap between germline ends came to 15 bases. Germline assignment: CDR1 SQVTM and CDR2 ANQGSEA. The length of the CDR3 is 13 residues. As DNA, the CDR3 is TGCAGCGTCGTCGTGGGGGCGGGTCAGCCCCAGCATTTT. It translates to CSVVVGAGQPQHF.

The chain uses TRBV12-3 or TRBV12-4 and TRBJ2-1, with D tentatively TRBD2 (6 bases). V was cut by 5 bases and J by 8 bases, with 16 bases left in between. This CDR3 comprises 14 residues. As DNA, the CDR3 is TGTGCCAGCAGTCCCGGGACCACGGGAGATGAGCAGTTCTTC. Translating gives CASSPGTTGDEQFF.

The chain joins TRBV15 to TRBJ1-1, with TRBD1 as a possible D gene (5 bases). Trimming pared 4 bases from V and 3 bases from J, leaving 15 bases between. Germline V gene data show CDR1 as LNHNV and CDR2 as YYDKDF (reference sequence). This CDR3 is built from 15 residues. This CDR3 reads CATSKGPSGHTEAFF. In DNA, the CDR3 is TGTGCCACCAGCAAGGGACCCTCAGGCCACACTGAAGCTTTCTTT.

This clonotype has only a few counts. In DNA form, the CDR3 reads TGTGCCAGCAGTTTTGGGGGGGAGCAGTACTTC. Its protein product is CASSFGGEQYF. This chain links TRBV27 with TRBJ2-7; D perhaps matches TRBD2 (6 bases). From germline, CDR1 is MNHEY and CDR2 SMNVEV (reference sequence). CDR3 length: 11 amino acids. V lost 3 bases to trimming and J lost 7 bases, with 7 bases between them.

This chain links TRBV5-4 with TRBJ2-2; D might be TRBD2 (5 bases). Germline-derived CDR1 and CDR2 are SGHNT and YYREEE (reference sequence). The V gene lost 6 bases and the J gene lost 7 bases, with 16 bases spanning the gap. The CDR3 extends over 14 amino acids. The CDR3 nucleotides read TGTGCCAGCACCATCGGGGTTGGGAGCGGGGAGCTGTTTTTT. Its protein is CASTIGVGSGELFF.

This clonotype was seen only once. Relative to the germline gene, one junction end is altered; a read error may explain this. V gene TRBV4-1 combines with J gene TRBJ2-7, with no clear D. From germline, CDR1 is MGHRA and CDR2 YSYEKL. This CDR3 has 14 amino acids. The CDR3 region is CASSQALPPNPRHF. DNA for the CDR3: TGCGCCAGCAGCCAAGCCCTTCCACCGAATCCCAGGCACTTC.

The J gene is TRBJ2-1, the V gene TRBV24-1, with unresolved D. The CDR3 contains 16 residues. Per germline, CDR1 KGHDR and CDR2 SFDVKD. V gave up 4 bases and J gave up 0 bases, with 12 bases separating them. CDR3 in amino acids: CATSDDGYSSYNEQFF. The CDR3 region has the DNA TGTGCCACCAGTGACGACGGATATAGCTCCTACAATGAGCAGTTCTTC.

The chain is built from TRBV6-1 and TRBJ2-5; 12 bases line up with TRBD1. The CDR3 extends over 15 amino acids. V dropped 5 bases and J dropped 5; count of bases not matched to a gene: 6. Germline loops: CDR1 MNHNS, CDR2 SASEGT. The CDR3 sequence: CASSTRDRGRETQYF. In nucleotides, the CDR3 is TGTGCCAGCAGTACCCGGGACAGGGGGCGGGAGACCCAGTACTTC.

This sequence joins TRBV12-3 or TRBV12-4 and TRBJ2-3; TRBD1 matches 10 bases. CDR3 length: 16 amino acids. Unmatched junction bases numbered 8, after V lost 5 bases and J lost 3 bases. The CDR3 is CASSTLTGGATDTQYF. The CDR3 DNA sequence: TGTGCCAGCAGTACCCTGACAGGGGGCGCGACAGATACGCAGTATTTT.

V is TRBV7-8 and J is TRBJ1-1; a weak D match, TRBD1 (6 bases). The CDR3 runs 14 residues. Trimming cost V 0 bases and J 6 bases, with 11 bases left between them. The germline CDR1 and CDR2 sequences are SGHVS and FQNEAQ. For the CDR3, the DNA is TGTGCCAGCAGCTTAGCAGACAGGTACGCTGAAGCTTTCTTT. It encodes CASSLADRYAEAFF.

The rearrangement joins TRBV5-1 to TRBJ2-3; unclear D gene. This CDR3 comprises 16 residues. Trimming took 1 base from V and 0 from J, leaving 12 bases between them. Germline CDR1 and CDR2: SGHRS and YFSETQ. CDR3 coding DNA: TGCGCCAGCAGCTTGCGGCGGTCCTCGAGCACAGATACGCAGTATTTT. Its translation: CASSLRRSSSTDTQYF.

The chain uses TRBV2 and TRBJ1-5, with D possibly being TRBD1 (5 bases). This CDR3 contains 19 residues. V lost 1 base and J lost 0, with 19 bases in between. Germline values: CDR1 SNHLY, CDR2 FYNNEI. CDR3 DNA: TGTGCCAGCAGTGAAGTATGGGTAGTTGGGGGGAGTAGCAATCAGCCCCAGCATTTT. It yields the protein CASSEVWVVGGSSNQPQHF. Variable domain in full (rest from reference TRBV2 and TRBJ1-5): EPEVTQTPSHQVTQMGQEVILRCVPISNHLYFYWYRQILGQKVEFLVSFYNNEISEKSEIFDDQFSVERPDGSNFTLKIRSTKLEDSAMYFCASSEVWVVGGSSNQPQHFGDGTRLSIL.

V usage is TRBV27 and J usage is TRBJ2-7; the D gene is possibly TRBD1 (5 bases). The germline CDR1 and CDR2 sequences are MNHEY and SMNVEV (reference sequence). The CDR3 spans 13 residues. V was shortened by 3 bases and J by 3 bases, with 9 bases between the two germline ends. The CDR3 is CASSLGQLYEQYF. In nucleotides, the CDR3 is TGTGCCAGCAGTTTGGGGCAGCTCTACGAGCAGTACTTC.

This clonotype has only a few counts. V usage is TRBV12-3 or TRBV12-4 and J usage is TRBJ2-3, with unresolved D. V dropped 3 bases and J dropped 5 bases, with 6 bases sitting between them. This CDR3 spans 12 amino acids. For the CDR3, the DNA is TGTGCCAGCAGTTTGACTCGAGATACGCAGTATTTT. This gives the protein CASSLTRDTQYF.

This clonotype appeared a single time. The J gene is TRBJ2-7, the V gene TRBV5-6; 8 positions agree with TRBD1. V was clipped by 4 bases and J by 4 bases; unmatched bases: 10. There are 15 residues in the CDR3. Germline V gives CDR1 SGHDT, CDR2 YYEEEE. In DNA form, the CDR3 reads TGTGCCAGCAGCCAGGACAGGGCCTCTATATACGAGCAGTACTTC. This translates into CASSQDRASIYEQYF.

This sequence joins TRBV7-3 and TRBJ2-5, with 7 bases that match TRBD1. The CDR3 runs 15 residues. Per germline, CDR1 SGHTA and CDR2 FQGTGA. V trimming: 5 bases; J trimming: 2 bases; junction bases outside the gene matches: 8. The CDR3 coding sequence is TGTGCCAGCAGCCCTTACGGACAGGCTCAAGAGACCCAGTACTTC. Its translation is CASSPYGQAQETQYF.

The chain carries TRBV5-4 and TRBJ2-2; 8 positions match TRBD2. Germline trimming cut 4 bases from V and 3 bases from J; bases unmatched to any gene: 8. The CDR3 contains 16 residues. From germline, CDR1 is SGHNT and CDR2 YYREEE (reference sequence). CDR3 in DNA: TGTGCCAGCAGCGATTGGAATAGCGGGGACACCGGGGAGCTGTTTTTT. It specifies CASSDWNSGDTGELFF. Full variable domain (outside the CDR3, taken from reference TRBV5-4 and TRBJ2-2): ETGVTQSPTHLIKTRGQQVTLRCSSQSGHNTVSWYQQALGQGPQFIFQYYREEENGRGNFPPRFSGLQFPNYSSELNVNALELDDSALYLCASSDWNSGDTGELFFGEGSRLTVL.